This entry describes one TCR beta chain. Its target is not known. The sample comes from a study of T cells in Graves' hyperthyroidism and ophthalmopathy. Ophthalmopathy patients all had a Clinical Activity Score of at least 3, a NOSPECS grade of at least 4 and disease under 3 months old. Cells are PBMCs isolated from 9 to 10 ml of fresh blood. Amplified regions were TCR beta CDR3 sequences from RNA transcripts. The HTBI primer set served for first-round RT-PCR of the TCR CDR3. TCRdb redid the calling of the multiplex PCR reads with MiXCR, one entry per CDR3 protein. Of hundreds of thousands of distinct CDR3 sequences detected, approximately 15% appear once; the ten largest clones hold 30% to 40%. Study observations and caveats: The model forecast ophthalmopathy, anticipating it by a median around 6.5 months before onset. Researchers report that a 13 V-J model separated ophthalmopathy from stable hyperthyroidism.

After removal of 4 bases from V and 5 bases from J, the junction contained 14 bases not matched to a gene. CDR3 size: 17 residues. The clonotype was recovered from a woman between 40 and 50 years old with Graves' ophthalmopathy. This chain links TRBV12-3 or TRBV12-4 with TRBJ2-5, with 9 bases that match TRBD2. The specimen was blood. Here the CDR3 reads CASSSVAGGPGRETQYF. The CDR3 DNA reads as TGTGCCAGCAGTTCCGTTGCGGGGGGGCCGGGACGGGAGACCCAGTACTTC.